This TCR beta chain was retrieved from a study of blood T cell repertoires in COVID-19. Produced via immunoSEQ multiplex PCR; TCRdb's table is partial and in-frame only. The sample has fewer than 250,000 clones; 90% are singletons. The CDR3 extends over 20 amino acids. Trimming shortened V by 1 base and J by 7 bases, and 26 bases separated the two germline ends. The V call is TRBV23-1, the J call TRBJ1-6; TRBD1 is a possible D gene (6 bases). TRBV23-1 is reported as an ORF; its role is uncertain. The sample comprised PBMCs or T cells enriched from blood (not recorded which). This receptor was taken from a man aged 25 to 40 who had been exposed to COVID-19. This CDR3 reads CASSQFPSPIPGQGNSPLHF. In DNA form, the CDR3 reads TGCGCCAGCAGTCAATTTCCATCCCCAATTCCGGGACAAGGAAATTCACCCCTCCACTTT.